This T cell receptor beta chain was found in a study of blood T cell repertoires in COVID-19. Study information: COVID-19 samples, acute and convalescent, were from the United States, Italy and Spain.

CDR1 and CDR2 from the germline V gene are LNHDA and SQIVND (reference sequence). V was pared by 4 bases and J by 4 bases, with 5 bases between. CDR3 length equals 12 residues. In the study's own analysis: Researchers report that nucleated cell counts were estimated from reference gene primer amplification. Sequenced by immunoSEQ multiplex PCR; TCRdb stores in-frame clones only, minus some. V, J and clone size reflect that table, while D and trimming were determined from the DNA. The repertoire holds 200,000 or so clones, with nearly 90% as singletons. This chain connects TRBV19 to TRBJ1-5; no firm D call. This sequence originates from a man aged 30 to 39 who had recovered from COVID-19. The sequenced sample consisted of PBMCs or T cells enriched from blood (not recorded which). The CDR3 bases are TGTGCCAGTAGTACAGGAAATCAGCCCCAGCATTTT. Translation: CASSTGNQPQHF.